This T cell receptor (beta chain) was identified in a study of blood T cell repertoires in COVID-19. Assay used: immunoSEQ multiplex PCR; TCRdb lists only in-frame clones, some missing. Of about 250,000 clones listed, approximately 83% are singletons. The CDR3 is made up of 11 amino acids. Trimming cost V 8 bases and J 4 bases, with 11 bases left between them. Germline values: CDR1 SQVTM, CDR2 ANQGSEA. The sequence came from a man in his forties with acute or convalescent COVID-19. The source material was peripheral blood. The chain combines TRBV29-1 with TRBJ1-1; D gene uncertain. The CDR3 loop is CSFGVGTEAFF. CDR3 DNA sequence: TGCAGCTTCGGGGTGGGCACTGAAGCTTTCTTT.